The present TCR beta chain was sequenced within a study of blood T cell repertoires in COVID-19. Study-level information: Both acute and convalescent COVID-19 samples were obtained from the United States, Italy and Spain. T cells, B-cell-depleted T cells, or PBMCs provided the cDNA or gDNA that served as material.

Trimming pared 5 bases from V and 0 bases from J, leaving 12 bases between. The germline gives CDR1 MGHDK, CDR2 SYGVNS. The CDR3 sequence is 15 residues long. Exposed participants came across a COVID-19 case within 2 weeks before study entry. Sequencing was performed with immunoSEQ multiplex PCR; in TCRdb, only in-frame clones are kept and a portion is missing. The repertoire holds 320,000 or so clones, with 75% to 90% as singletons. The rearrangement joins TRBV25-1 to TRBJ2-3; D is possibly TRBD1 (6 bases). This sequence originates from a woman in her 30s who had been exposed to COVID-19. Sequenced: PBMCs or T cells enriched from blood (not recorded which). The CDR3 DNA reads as TGTGCCAGCAGTCAGGACAGTCCTAGCACAGATACGCAGTATTTT. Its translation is CASSQDSPSTDTQYF.